This entry lists 18 T cell receptor beta chains sequenced from one sample in a study of beta chain features in type 1 diabetes. Every isolated RNA sample was fully reverse transcribed, so sequencing captured expressed TCRB transcripts. The repertoire was sequenced with immunoSEQ multiplex PCR; TCRdb's copy has only in-frame clones and lacks some. The sample lists 850,000 to 900,000 clones; about a sixth were seen once. Sample: naive CD4+ T cells from blood. The receptors were gathered from a woman under 30 in good health.

V usage is TRBV29-1 and J usage is TRBJ2-3; perhaps D is TRBD1 or TRBD2 (5 bases each). The CDR3 has 13 amino acids. Trimming pared 6 bases from V and 6 bases from J, leaving 16 bases between. Germline V gene sequence: CDR1 SQVTM, CDR2 ANQGSEA. The DNA of the CDR3 is TGCAGCGTCGCTTACCGGGGCTCGGATACGCAGTATTTT. As protein: CSVAYRGSDTQYF.

The chain joins TRBV7-2 to TRBJ2-7; 8 bases are shared with TRBD1. Per germline, CDR1 SGHTA and CDR2 FQGNSA. There are 14 residues in the CDR3. V lost 7 bases, J lost 3 bases, and 8 bases stayed unmatched. CDR3 amino acids: CASNQGQDYYEQYF. In nucleotides, the CDR3 is TGTGCCAGCAACCAGGGACAGGACTACTACGAGCAGTACTTC.

The chain employs TRBV28 and TRBJ1-4; 8 bases align to TRBD1. The V gene end was trimmed by 6 bases and the J gene end by 7 bases; junction bases not matched to a gene: 10. CDR3 length: 15 residues. Germline CDR1 MDHEN, CDR2 SYDVKM. The CDR3 region has the DNA TGTGCCAGCAGCCTCCGACAGGGGTGGGGTGAAAAACTGTTTTTT. It translates to CASSLRQGWGEKLFF.

This clone was counted only a few times. V gene TRBV2 combines with J gene TRBJ2-2; D tentatively fits TRBD1 or TRBD2 (6 bases each). Germline lookup yields CDR1 SNHLY and CDR2 FYNNEI. The CDR3 covers 17 residues. V lost 1 base, J lost 0 bases, and 12 bases lay in between. The CDR3 DNA reads TGTGCCAGCAGTGAAGTGGGGGCGGGAACGAACACCGGGGAGCTGTTTTTT. This codes for CASSEVGAGTNTGELFF.

Written as DNA, the CDR3 is TGTGCCAGCAGCTTAGCCGACAGGCATCGGACCCAGTACTTC. Amino acid sequence: CASSLADRHRTQYF. The chain employs TRBV7-9 and TRBJ2-5, with TRBD1 as a possible D gene (6 bases). CDR1 is SEHNR, CDR2 FQNEAQ, per germline (reference sequence). The CDR3 loop spans 14 amino acids. With 0 bases removed from V and 7 bases from J, the gap between germline ends came to 12 bases.

In its sample, this clone was seen a few times. The rearrangement links TRBV5-4 to TRBJ2-7; D call uncertain. The CDR3 spans 11 residues. CDR1 is SGHNT and CDR2 is YYREEE in the germline V gene (reference sequence). V lost 4 bases to trimming and J lost 3 bases, with 5 bases between them. The chain's CDR3 is CASSRNYEQYF. CDR3 coding DNA: TGTGCCAGCAGCCGGAACTACGAGCAGTACTTC.

A note on this clone: Other DNA sequences in this specimen translate into the identical CDR3. The chain is built from TRBV4-3 and TRBJ1-1; D call uncertain. This CDR3 is 15 amino acids long. V was trimmed by 0 bases and J by 1 base, leaving 9 bases between them. CDR1 and CDR2 (germline): LGHNA, YSLEER. Here the CDR3 reads CASSQDRRKNTEAFF. CDR3 sequence (DNA): TGCGCCAGCAGCCAAGATAGGCGGAAGAACACTGAAGCTTTCTTT.

The rearrangement uses TRBV6-1 and TRBJ2-7; TRBD2 agrees at 9 bases. Germline V gene sequence: CDR1 MNHNS, CDR2 SASEGT. The CDR3 has 14 residues. Trimming cost V 9 bases and J 0 bases; bases outside gene matches: 6. The CDR3: CASLAGGHSYEQYF. As DNA, the CDR3 is TGTGCCAGTCTGGCGGGAGGGCACTCCTACGAGCAGTACTTC.

The gene calls are TRBV4-2 and TRBJ2-5; D possibly uses TRBD1 or TRBD2 (6 bases each). V was cut by 0 bases and J by 7 bases, with 21 bases left in between. Germline V gives CDR1 LGHNA, CDR2 YNFKEQ. The CDR3 has 17 residues. Here the CDR3 reads CASSQDTRPFEGGTQYF. For the CDR3, the DNA is TGTGCCAGCAGCCAAGATACTCGGCCCTTTGAGGGGGGGACCCAGTACTTC.

V and J are TRBV5-1 and TRBJ2-2; TRBD1 agrees at 9 bases. The CDR3 consists of 15 residues. Germline values: CDR1 SGHRS, CDR2 YFSETQ. J was trimmed by 4 bases and V by 1 base; bases with no gene match: 2. The CDR3 loop is CASSLRTGATGELFF. DNA of the CDR3: TGCGCCAGCAGCTTGAGGACAGGGGCCACCGGGGAGCTGTTTTTT.

The rearrangement links TRBV7-9 to TRBJ2-1; D unresolved. V was trimmed by 5 bases and J by 2 bases, leaving 13 bases between them. Germline loops: CDR1 SEHNR, CDR2 FQNEAQ (reference sequence). This CDR3 comprises 15 residues. The CDR3 loop reads CASSVRSAPYNEQFF. Here the CDR3 DNA reads TGTGCCAGCAGCGTAAGATCCGCCCCCTACAATGAGCAGTTCTTC.

The chain combines TRBV13 with TRBJ1-1, with D perhaps matching TRBD1 (5 bases). Trimming pared 3 bases from V and 5 bases from J, leaving 13 bases between. The CDR3 sequence is 14 residues long. Germline CDR1 PRHDT, CDR2 FYEKMQ (reference sequence). The CDR3 loop is CASSFGQGWTEAFF. The CDR3 nucleotides read TGTGCCAGCAGCTTCGGCCAGGGTTGGACTGAAGCTTTCTTT. The full variable domain, rest sourced from reference TRBV13 and TRBJ1-1, is AAGVIQSPRHLIKEKRETATLKCYPIPRHDTVYWYQQGPGQDPQFLISFYEKMQSDKGSIPDRFSAQQFSDYHSELNMSSLELGDSALYFCASSFGQGWTEAFFGQGTRLTVV.

The genes are TRBV4-1 and TRBJ2-5, with TRBD2 matching 7 bases. CDR3 length: 14 amino acids. V dropped 0 bases and J dropped 8; count of bases not matched to a gene: 6. The germline CDR1 and CDR2 sequences are MGHRA and YSYEKL. The CDR3 DNA sequence: TGCGCCAGCAGCCAAGATGGGGAGGGGAAAACCCAGTACTTC. As protein: CASSQDGEGKTQYF.

The chain carries TRBV21-1 and TRBJ2-7; the D call of TRBD2 is as the table states it, not checked on the DNA. TRBV21-1 is a documented pseudogene. The CDR3 totals 13 residues. CDR3 DNA sequence: TGTGCCAGCAGCAATCGGGGGGACTCCGAGCAGTACTTC. This codes for CASSNRGDSEQYF.

The rearrangement uses TRBV18 and TRBJ2-2; D may be TRBD2 (5 bases). CDR1 is KGHSH and CDR2 is LQKENI in the germline V gene. Trimming shortened V by 3 bases and J by 6 bases, and 17 bases separated the two germline ends. The CDR3 is 16 amino acids. CDR3 sequence (DNA): TGTGCCAGCTCACCTAGTCCTAGCAGAATTTCCGGGGAGCTGTTTTTT. The encoded protein is CASSPSPSRISGELFF.

The chain recombines TRBV18 with TRBJ2-7; TRBD2 might be the D (5 bases). This CDR3 region has 15 residues. V shed 2 bases and J shed 5 bases, with 16 bases lying between them. CDR1 is KGHSH, CDR2 LQKENI, per germline. The CDR3: CASSPGSGLGHEQYF. CDR3 coding DNA: TGTGCCAGCTCACCAGGGAGCGGCCTCGGGCACGAGCAGTACTTC.

The chain recombines TRBV11-3 with TRBJ2-2, with D unresolved. Germline CDR1 SGHNT, CDR2 YENEEA. This CDR3 is 15 amino acids long. The V and J ends lost 10 bases and 9 bases respectively, with 24 bases between them. As DNA, the CDR3 is TGTGCCATCTCGATGGGCTACCCAAATTCCAGGGAGCTGTTTTTT. This codes for CAISMGYPNSRELFF.

This clone came up a few times. V gene TRBV19 combines with J gene TRBJ2-7; 11 bases fit TRBD2. This CDR3 is 15 amino acids long. The germline V gene encodes CDR1 LNHDA and CDR2 SQIVND (reference sequence). V was pared by 6 bases and J by 3 bases, with 7 bases of the junction left unmatched. The CDR3 DNA reads TGTGCCAGTAGCGCGACCGGGACTAGCGGCTACGAGCAGTACTTC. Translating it yields CASSATGTSGYEQYF.